This entry describes one T cell receptor beta chain. Its antigen remains unknown. At one of its ends the junction is not consistent with the germline gene, which may arise from a read error. The CDR3 is 16 residues long. Per germline, CDR1 SGHAT and CDR2 FQNNGV. The template, roughly 550 ng total RNA, yielded TCR beta cDNA made with a constant-region primer. Slightly modified ARM-PCR with three nested multiplex PCR rounds yielded TCR beta libraries. The study ran its first two PCR rounds for roughly 11 cycles each, using TRBV1-TRBV30 forward primers and a C-beta reverse primer. Each CDR3 protein is one row after TCRdb ran MiXCR on the multiplex PCR reads. The sample lists 300,000 to 350,000 distinct CDR3 sequences; less than 65% were seen once. These data belong to a study of tumor-infiltrating lymphocytes in primary liver carcinoma. About the study: Enrolled patients were male and female, aged 30 to 69 years. Stage T1-T3 N0M0 tumors measured 4.2 to 10 cm at most. Study-wide findings and caveats: The samples were not sorted (they were bulk), so CD4+ and CD8+ repertoires were not compared.

In addition to blood RNA drawn from unsorted whole blood, germline DNA was extracted. This sequence originates from a man aged 40-50 years with primary liver carcinoma and hepatitis B virus infection. The chain uses TRBV11-2 and TRBJ2-7; 9 nucleotides line up with TRBD2. The sequenced sample was peripheral blood. The CDR3 DNA reads as TGTGCCAACAGCTTAGCACCTAGCGGGAAATTCCACGAGCAGTACTTC. The encoded protein is CANSLAPSGKFHEQYF.